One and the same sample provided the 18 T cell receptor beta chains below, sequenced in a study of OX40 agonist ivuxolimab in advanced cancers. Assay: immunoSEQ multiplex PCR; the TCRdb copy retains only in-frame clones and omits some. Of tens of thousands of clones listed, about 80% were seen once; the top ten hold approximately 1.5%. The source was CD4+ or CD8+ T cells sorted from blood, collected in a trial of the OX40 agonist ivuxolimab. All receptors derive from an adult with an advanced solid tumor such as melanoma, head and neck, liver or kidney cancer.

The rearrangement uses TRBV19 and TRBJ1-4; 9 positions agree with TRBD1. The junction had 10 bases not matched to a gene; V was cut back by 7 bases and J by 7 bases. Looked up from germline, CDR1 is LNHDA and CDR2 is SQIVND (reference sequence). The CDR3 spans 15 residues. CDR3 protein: CASTRGTGGFEKLFF. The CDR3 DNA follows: TGTGCCAGTACTCGCGGCACAGGGGGCTTTGAAAAACTGTTTTTT.

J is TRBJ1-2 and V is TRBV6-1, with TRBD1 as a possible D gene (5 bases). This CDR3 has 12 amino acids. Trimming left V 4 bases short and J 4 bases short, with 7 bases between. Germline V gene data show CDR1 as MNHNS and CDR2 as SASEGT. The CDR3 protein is CASSGQSYGYTF. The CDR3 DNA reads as TGTGCCAGCAGTGGACAGAGCTATGGCTACACCTTC.

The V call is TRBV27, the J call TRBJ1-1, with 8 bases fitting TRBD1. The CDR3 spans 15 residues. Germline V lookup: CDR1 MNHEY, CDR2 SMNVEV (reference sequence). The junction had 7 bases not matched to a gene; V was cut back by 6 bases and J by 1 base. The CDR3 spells CASRDQGAGNTEAFF. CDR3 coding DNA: TGTGCCAGCAGGGACCAGGGGGCTGGGAACACTGAAGCTTTCTTT.

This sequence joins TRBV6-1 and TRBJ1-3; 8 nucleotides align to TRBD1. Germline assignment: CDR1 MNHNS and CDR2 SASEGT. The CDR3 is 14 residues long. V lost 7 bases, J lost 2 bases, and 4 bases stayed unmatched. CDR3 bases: TGTGCCAGCACCCCGGACAGGGCTGGAAACACCATATATTTT. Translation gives CASTPDRAGNTIYF.

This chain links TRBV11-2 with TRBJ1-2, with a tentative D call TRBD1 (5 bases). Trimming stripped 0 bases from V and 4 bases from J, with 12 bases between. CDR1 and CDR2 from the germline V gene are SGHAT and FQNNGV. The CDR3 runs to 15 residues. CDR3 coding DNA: TGTGCCAGCAGCTTAGATGAAGGGACGAGCTATGGCTACACCTTC. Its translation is CASSLDEGTSYGYTF.

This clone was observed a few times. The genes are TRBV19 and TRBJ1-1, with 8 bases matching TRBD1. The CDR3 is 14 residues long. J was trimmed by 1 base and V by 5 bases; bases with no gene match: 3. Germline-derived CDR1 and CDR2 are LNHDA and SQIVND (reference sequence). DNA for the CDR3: TGTGCCAGTAGTTTCAGGGGGCAGAACACTGAAGCTTTCTTT. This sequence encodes CASSFRGQNTEAFF.

As DNA, the CDR3 is TGCGCCAGCAGCTTGAAGGCAGGGGGTAGTTCACCCCTCCACTTT. Translation gives CASSLKAGGSSPLHF. The chain has TRBV5-1 and TRBJ1-6; TRBD1 aligns across 7 bases. Germline trimming cut 1 base from V and 9 bases from J; bases unmatched to any gene: 7. The CDR3 consists of 15 residues. CDR1 and CDR2 (germline): SGHRS, YFSETQ.

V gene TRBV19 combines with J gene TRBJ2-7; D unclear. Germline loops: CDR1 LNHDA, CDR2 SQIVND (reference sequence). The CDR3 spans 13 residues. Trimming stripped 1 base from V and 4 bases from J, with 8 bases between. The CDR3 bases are TGTGCCAGTAGTATAGTTCACGGTTACGAGCAGTACTTC. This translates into CASSIVHGYEQYF.

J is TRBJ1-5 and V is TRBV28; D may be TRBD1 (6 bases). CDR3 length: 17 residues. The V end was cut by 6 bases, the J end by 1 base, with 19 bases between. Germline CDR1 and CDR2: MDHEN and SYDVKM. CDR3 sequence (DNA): TGTGCCAGCAGGCCGAGGAGGGGGGGGGTAAGCAATCAGCCCCAGCATTTT. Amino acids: CASRPRRGGVSNQPQHF.

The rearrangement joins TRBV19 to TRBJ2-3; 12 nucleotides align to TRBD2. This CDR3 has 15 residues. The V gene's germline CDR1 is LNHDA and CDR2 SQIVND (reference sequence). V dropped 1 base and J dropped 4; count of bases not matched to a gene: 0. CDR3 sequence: CASSIGLAGADTQYF. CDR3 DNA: TGTGCCAGTAGTATAGGACTAGCGGGGGCAGATACGCAGTATTTT.

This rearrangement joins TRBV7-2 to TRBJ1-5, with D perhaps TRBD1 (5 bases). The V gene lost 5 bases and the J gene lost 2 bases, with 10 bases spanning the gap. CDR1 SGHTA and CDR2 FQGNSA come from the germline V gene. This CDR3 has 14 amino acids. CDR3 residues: CASSPRAGNQPQHF. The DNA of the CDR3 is TGTGCCAGCAGCCCCAGGGCTGGCAATCAGCCCCAGCATTTT. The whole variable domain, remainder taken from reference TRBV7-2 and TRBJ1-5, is GAGVSQSPSNKVTEKGKDVELRCDPISGHTALYWYRQSLGQGLEFLIYFQGNSAPDKSGLPSDRFSAERTGGSVSTLTIQRTQQEDSAVYLCASSPRAGNQPQHFGDGTRLSIL.

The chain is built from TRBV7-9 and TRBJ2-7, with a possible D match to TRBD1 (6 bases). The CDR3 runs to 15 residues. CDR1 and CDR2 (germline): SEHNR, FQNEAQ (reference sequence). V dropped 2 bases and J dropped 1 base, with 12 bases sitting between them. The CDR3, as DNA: TGTGCCAGCAGCTTAAAGGGGCAGGGGTCCTACGAGCAGTACTTC. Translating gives CASSLKGQGSYEQYF.

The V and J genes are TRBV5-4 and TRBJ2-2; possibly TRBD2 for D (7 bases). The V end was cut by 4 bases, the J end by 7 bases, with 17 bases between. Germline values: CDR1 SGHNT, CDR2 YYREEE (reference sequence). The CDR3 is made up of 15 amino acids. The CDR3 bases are TGTGCCAGCAGCCACAGTGGGGGGGGCCACGGGGAGCTGTTTTTT. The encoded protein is CASSHSGGGHGELFF.

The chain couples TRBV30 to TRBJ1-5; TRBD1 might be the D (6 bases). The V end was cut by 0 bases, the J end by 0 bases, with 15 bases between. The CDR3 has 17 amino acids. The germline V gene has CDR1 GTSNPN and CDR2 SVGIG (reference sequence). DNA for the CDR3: TGTGCCTGGAGTGTGATCCGGGACACTAATAGCAATCAGCCCCAGCATTTT. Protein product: CAWSVIRDTNSNQPQHF.

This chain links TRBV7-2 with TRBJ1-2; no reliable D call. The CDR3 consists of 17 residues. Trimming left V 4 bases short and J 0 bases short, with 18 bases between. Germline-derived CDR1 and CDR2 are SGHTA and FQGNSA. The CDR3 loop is CASSSSTPRQANYGYTF. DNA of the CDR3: TGTGCCAGCAGCTCCTCAACCCCCCGGCAGGCTAACTATGGCTACACCTTC.

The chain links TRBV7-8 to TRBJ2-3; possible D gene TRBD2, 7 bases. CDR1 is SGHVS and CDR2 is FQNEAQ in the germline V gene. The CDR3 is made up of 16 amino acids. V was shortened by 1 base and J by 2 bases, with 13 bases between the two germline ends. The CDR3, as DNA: TGTGCCAGCAGCTTAGTGGGGCGGGGGCTCACAGATACGCAGTATTTT. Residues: CASSLVGRGLTDTQYF.

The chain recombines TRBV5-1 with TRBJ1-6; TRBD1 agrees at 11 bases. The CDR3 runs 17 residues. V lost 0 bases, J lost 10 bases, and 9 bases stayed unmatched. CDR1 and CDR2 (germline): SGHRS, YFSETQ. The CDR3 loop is CASSLVPGQGAGSPLHF. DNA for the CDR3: TGCGCCAGCAGCTTGGTTCCCGGACAGGGGGCAGGATCACCCCTCCACTTT. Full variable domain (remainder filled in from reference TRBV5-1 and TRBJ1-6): KAGVTQTPRYLIKTRGQQVTLSCSPISGHRSVSWYQQTPGQGLQFLFEYFSETQRNKGNFPGRFSGRQFSNSRSEMNVSTLELGDSALYLCASSLVPGQGAGSPLHFGNGTRLTVT.

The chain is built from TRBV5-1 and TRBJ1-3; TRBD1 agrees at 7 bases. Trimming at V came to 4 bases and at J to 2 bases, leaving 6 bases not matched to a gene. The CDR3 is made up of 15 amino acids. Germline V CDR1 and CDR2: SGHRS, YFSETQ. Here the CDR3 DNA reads TGCGCCAGCAGCCCCGGGACAGCGCCTGGAAACACCATATATTTT. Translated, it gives CASSPGTAPGNTIYF.